This entry features one T cell receptor beta chain sequence. Authors' analysis steps: Amplified reference gene primers provided the basis for estimating nucleated cell counts. Method: immunoSEQ multiplex PCR; TCRdb's copy keeps in-frame clones and lacks some. The V and J calls and clone size were taken over from that table, and D and trimming were inferred from the DNA. This sample carries approximately 220,000 clones, 83% of them seen once, and the ten largest clones take approximately 5%. This CDR3 is 15 amino acids long. The V and J ends lost 7 bases and 1 base, in that order; junction bases with no gene match: 6. Germline CDR1 is MDHEN and CDR2 is SYDVKM. The sample is drawn from a study of blood T cell repertoires in COVID-19. Study-level information: Acute-phase and convalescent COVID-19 samples originated in the United States, Italy and Spain. Sources were T cells, B-cell-depleted T cells, or PBMCs; the material itself was cDNA or gDNA.

Those designated as exposed participants met a COVID-19 case within 2 weeks before study entry. The specimen sequenced was PBMCs or T cells enriched from blood (not recorded which). The chain recombines TRBV28 with TRBJ1-2; 10 bases are shared with TRBD1. The receptor's source is a woman aged 45-60 years who had been exposed to COVID-19. The CDR3 sequence is CASTSGQGGNYGYTF. CDR3 bases: TGTGCCAGCACCTCCGGACAGGGGGGTAACTATGGCTACACCTTC.